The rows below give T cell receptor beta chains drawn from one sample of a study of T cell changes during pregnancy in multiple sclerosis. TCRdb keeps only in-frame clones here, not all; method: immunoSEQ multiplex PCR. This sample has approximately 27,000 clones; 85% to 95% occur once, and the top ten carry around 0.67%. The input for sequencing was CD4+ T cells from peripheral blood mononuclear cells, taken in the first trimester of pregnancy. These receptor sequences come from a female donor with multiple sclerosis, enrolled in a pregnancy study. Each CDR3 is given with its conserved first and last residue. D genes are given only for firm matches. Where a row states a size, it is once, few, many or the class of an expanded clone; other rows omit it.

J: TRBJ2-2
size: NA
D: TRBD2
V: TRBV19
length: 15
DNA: TGTGCCAGTAAGCCCAGCGGGGTTTTTAGCGGGGAGCTGTTTTTT
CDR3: CASKPSGVFSGELFF

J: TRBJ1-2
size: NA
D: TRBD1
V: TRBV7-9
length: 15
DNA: TGTGCCAGCAGCTTAGTGCCCGGACAGGGGGTAGGCTACACCTTC
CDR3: CASSLVPGQGVGYTF

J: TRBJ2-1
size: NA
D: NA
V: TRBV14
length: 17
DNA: TGTGCCAGCAGCCCCCCGGAGGGGGCCCCTCTATACAATGAGCAGTTCTTC
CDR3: CASSPPEGAPLYNEQFF

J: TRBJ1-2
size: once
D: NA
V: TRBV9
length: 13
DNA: TGTGCCAGCAGCGTAGGGACAGCGGGGGGCTACACCTTC
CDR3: CASSVGTAGGYTF

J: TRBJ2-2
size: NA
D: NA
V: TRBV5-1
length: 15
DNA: TGCGCCAGCAGCCAGACACCCGGGAACACCGGGGAGCTGTTTTTT
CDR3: CASSQTPGNTGELFF

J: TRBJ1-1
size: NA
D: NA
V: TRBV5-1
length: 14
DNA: TGCGCCAGCAGCTCTGGGAGGGGGAACACTGAAGCTTTCTTT
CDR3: CASSSGRGNTEAFF

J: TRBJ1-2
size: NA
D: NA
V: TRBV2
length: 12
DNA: TGTGCCAGCCGAGGCGGGGGCTATGGCTACACCTTC
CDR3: CASRGGGYGYTF

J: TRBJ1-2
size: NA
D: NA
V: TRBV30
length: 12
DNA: TGTGCCTGGAGTGGTAACTCCTATGGCTACACCTTC
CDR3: CAWSGNSYGYTF

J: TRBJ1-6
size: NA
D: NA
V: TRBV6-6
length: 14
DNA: TGTGCCAGCATCTCCGGGACTCCCAATTCACCCCTCCACTTT
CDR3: CASISGTPNSPLHF

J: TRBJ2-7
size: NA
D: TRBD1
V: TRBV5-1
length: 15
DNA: TGCGCCAGCAGCTCCTTGGGCAGGGGGCTCTACGAGCAGTACTTC
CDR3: CASSSLGRGLYEQYF

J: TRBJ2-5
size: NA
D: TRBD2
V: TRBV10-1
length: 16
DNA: TGCGCCAGCAGTGAGGGACTAGCGGGGGGGGAGGAGACCCAGTACTTC
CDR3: CASSEGLAGGEETQYF

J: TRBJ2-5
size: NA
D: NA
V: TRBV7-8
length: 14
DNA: TGTGCCAGCAGCTCCGGGGGAATCAAAGAGACCCAGTACTTC
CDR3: CASSSGGIKETQYF

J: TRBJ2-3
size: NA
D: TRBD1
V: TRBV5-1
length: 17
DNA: TGCGCCAGCAGCTTGGTCGCGACAGGGGATTTTGCAGATACGCAGTATTTT
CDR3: CASSLVATGDFADTQYF

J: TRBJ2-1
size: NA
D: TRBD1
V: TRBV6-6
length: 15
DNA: TGTGCCAGCGGAAAGGACAGGGCCTCCTACAATGAGCAGTTCTTC
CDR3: CASGKDRASYNEQFF

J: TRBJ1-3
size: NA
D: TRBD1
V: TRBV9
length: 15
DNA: TGTGCCAGCAGCCCAGGGGGCTCCTCTGGAAACACCATATATTTT
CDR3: CASSPGGSSGNTIYF

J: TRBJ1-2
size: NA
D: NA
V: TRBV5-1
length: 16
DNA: TGCGCCAGCAGCCTCCTTGGGCGGGGCTCTAACTATGGCTACACCTTC
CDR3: CASSLLGRGSNYGYTF

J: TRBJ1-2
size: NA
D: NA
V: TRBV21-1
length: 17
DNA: TGTGCCAGCAGCAACGAAGCCGGGACAGAGAGCCCCTATGGCTACACCTTC
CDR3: CASSNEAGTESPYGYTF

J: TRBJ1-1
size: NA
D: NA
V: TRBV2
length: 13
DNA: TGTGCCAGCAGGATAACAGGGAGTACTGAAGCTTTCTTT
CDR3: CASRITGSTEAFF

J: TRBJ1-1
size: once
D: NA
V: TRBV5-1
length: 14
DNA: TGCGCCAGCAGCCCGATTACCAGGGTCGCTGAAGCTTTCTTT
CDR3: CASSPITRVAEAFF

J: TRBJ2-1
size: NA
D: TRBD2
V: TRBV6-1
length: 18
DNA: TGTGCCAGCAGTGGTGCGGGGTGGGGGGGATCCTCCTACAATGAGCAGTTCTTC
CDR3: CASSGAGWGGSSYNEQFF

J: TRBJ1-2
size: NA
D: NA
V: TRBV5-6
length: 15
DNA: TGTGCCAGCAGCGGGTTGGGGGCAGGCTTCTATGGCTACACCTTC
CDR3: CASSGLGAGFYGYTF

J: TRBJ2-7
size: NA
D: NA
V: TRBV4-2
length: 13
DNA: TGTGCCAGCAGCCAAGATGGGCCTTACGAGCAGTACTTC
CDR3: CASSQDGPYEQYF

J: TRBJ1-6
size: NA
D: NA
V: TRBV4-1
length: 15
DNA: TGCGCCAGCGGGGCGGCGGGAGGGATTAATTCACCCCTCCACTTT
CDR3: CASGAAGGINSPLHF

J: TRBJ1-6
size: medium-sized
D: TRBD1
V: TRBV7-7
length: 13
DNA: TGTGCTAGCAGCAAAGGGACAGGCGCACCCCTCCACTTT
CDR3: CASSKGTGAPLHF

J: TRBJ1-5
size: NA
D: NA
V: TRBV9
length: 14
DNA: TGTGCCAGCAGCGTAGGACAGGGCAATCAGCCCCAGCATTTT
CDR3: CASSVGQGNQPQHF

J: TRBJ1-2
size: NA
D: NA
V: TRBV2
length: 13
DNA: TGTGCCAGCAGGAGAGACAGTAACTATGGCTACACCTTC
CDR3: CASRRDSNYGYTF

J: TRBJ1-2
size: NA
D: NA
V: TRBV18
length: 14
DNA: TGTGCCAGCTCACCTACGCAGGAGGGGCATGGCTACACCTTC
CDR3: CASSPTQEGHGYTF

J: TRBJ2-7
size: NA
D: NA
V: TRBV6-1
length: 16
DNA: TGTGCCAGCAGTGATACTCTAGCGAATATCGCCTACGAGCAGTACTTC
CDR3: CASSDTLANIAYEQYF

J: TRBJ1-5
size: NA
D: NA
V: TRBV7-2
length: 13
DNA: TGTGCCAGCAGCTTAGGCCCGAGGCAGCCCCAGCATTTT
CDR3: CASSLGPRQPQHF

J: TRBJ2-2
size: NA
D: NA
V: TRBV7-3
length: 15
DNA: TGTGCCAGCAGCCCCGACTACCTCAACACCGGGGAGCTGTTTTTT
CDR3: CASSPDYLNTGELFF

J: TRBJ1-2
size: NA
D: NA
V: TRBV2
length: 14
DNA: TGTGCCAGCGTCCCACAGACCGCTCTCTATGGCTACACCTTC
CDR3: CASVPQTALYGYTF

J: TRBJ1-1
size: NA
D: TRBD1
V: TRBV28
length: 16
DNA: TGTGCCAGCAAATGGGACAGGGGATACGGAGTCGGTGAAGCTTTCTTT
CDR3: CASKWDRGYGVGEAFF

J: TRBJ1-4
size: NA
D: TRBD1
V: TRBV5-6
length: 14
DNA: TGTGCCAGCAGCTTCGACAGGGGCTATGAAAAACTGTTTTTT
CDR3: CASSFDRGYEKLFF

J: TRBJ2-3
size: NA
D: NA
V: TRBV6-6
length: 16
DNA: TGTGCCAGCAGTTCCCTCCGGGGGGCGGGCACAGATACGCAGTATTTT
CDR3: CASSSLRGAGTDTQYF

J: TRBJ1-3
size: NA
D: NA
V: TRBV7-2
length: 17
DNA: TGTGCCAGCAGCTTAGTCGCGGGGCCCCACTCTGGAAACACCATATATTTT
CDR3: CASSLVAGPHSGNTIYF

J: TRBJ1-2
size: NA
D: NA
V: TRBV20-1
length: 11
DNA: TGCAGTGCTAGAGATCACAGTGGCTACACCTTC
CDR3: CSARDHSGYTF

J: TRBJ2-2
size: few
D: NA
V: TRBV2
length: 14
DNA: TGTGCCAGCGCAGTACAGGGAGTCGCCGGGGAGCTGTTTTTT
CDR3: CASAVQGVAGELFF

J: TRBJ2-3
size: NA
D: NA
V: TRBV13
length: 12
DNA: TGTGCCAGCAGCCTTAGCACAGATACGCAGTATTTT
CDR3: CASSLSTDTQYF

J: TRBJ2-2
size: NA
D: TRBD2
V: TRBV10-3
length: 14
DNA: TGTGCCACCGCGAGGACTAGCGGGCCCGGGGAGCTGTTTTTT
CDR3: CATARTSGPGELFF

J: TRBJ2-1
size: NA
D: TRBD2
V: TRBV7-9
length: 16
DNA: TGTGCCAGCAGCTCGGGGACTAGCGGGGGTGGGCCTAGGGAGTTCTTC
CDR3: CASSSGTSGGGPREFF

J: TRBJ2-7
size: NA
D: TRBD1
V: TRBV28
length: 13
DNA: TGTGCCAGCACGACAGGGGAAGTACACGAGCAGTACTTC
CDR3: CASTTGEVHEQYF

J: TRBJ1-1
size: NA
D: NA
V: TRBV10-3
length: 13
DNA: TGTGCCATCAGCCTTAGCGGGGGGACTGAAGCTTTCTTT
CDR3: CAISLSGGTEAFF

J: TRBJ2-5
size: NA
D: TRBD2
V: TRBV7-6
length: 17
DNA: TGTGCCAGCAGCTCCCGACTGGCGGGGGGGCAGGAAGAGACCCAGTACTTC
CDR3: CASSSRLAGGQEETQYF

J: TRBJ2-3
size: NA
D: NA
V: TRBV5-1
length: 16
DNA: TGCGCCAGCAGCTCCATGACTTCCTCTAGCACAGATACGCAGTATTTT
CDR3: CASSSMTSSSTDTQYF

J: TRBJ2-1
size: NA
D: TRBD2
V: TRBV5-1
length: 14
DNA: TGCGCCAGCAGTGTGGCGGGGGGGCACAATGAGCAGTTCTTC
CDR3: CASSVAGGHNEQFF

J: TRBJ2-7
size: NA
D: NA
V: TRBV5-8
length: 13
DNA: TGTGCCAGCAGCTTGGACAGGATTCGCGAGCAGTACTTC
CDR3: CASSLDRIREQYF

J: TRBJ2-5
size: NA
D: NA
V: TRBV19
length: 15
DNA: TGTGCCAGTAGTGCGTCGGGACTCCCGGAGATGACCCAGTACTTC
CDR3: CASSASGLPEMTQYF

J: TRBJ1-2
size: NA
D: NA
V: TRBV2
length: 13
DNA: TGTGCCAGCGAAGCTTCAGGTGAGGGAGGCTACACCTTC
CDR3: CASEASGEGGYTF

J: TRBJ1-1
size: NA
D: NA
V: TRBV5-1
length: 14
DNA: TGCGCCAGCGCTAAGCAAGGGAGGGCCACTGAAGCTTTCTTT
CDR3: CASAKQGRATEAFF

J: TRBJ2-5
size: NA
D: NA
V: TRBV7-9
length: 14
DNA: TGTGCCAGCAGCCCTACTAGCTTCGGGTGGACCCAGTACTTC
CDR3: CASSPTSFGWTQYF

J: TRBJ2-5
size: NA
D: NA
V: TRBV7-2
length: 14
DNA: TGTGCCAGCAGCTTAGAGCGACTCACAGAGACCCAGTACTTC
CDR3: CASSLERLTETQYF